This is a list of T cell receptor beta chains from one sample in a study of T cells after yellow fever vaccination. TCRdb passed the 5' RACE reads through MiXCR, listing each CDR3 protein once. Here the sample spans tens of thousands of distinct CDR3 sequences, approximately 7.4% being singletons. The sample consisted of CD8+ T cells sorted from PBMCs, taken 15 days after the yellow fever booster vaccination. Every receptor here comes from a man aged 25 to 45 who received the YFV17D yellow fever vaccine. Each CDR3 is given with its conserved first and last residue. Each record gives: D gene, J gene, V gene, clone size, CDR3 protein, CDR3 DNA. D genes are given only for firm matches. The size field is filled for only some rows; it gives once, few, many or a size class.

TRBD2 | TRBJ2-3 | TRBV18 | few | CASSPSGLAGLDTQYF | TGTGCCAGCTCACCAAGCGGGCTAGCGGGATTAGATACGCAGTATTTT
- | TRBJ2-1 | TRBV7-9 | many | CASLPGGRGPYNEQFF | TGTGCCAGCCTCCCGGGGGGCAGGGGACCCTACAATGAGCAGTTCTTC
- | TRBJ1-1 | TRBV10-2 | many | CASSDAGWNTEAFF | TGCGCCAGCAGTGATGCAGGGTGGAACACTGAAGCTTTCTTT
- | TRBJ1-2 | TRBV6-4 | many | CASGTPPTDYGYTF | TGTGCCAGCGGGACACCACCTACCGACTATGGCTACACCTTC
TRBD2 | TRBJ2-1 | TRBV5-1 | many | CASSSLVAGGDEQFF | TGCGCCAGCAGCTCCTTGGTAGCGGGAGGGGATGAGCAGTTCTTC
- | TRBJ2-5 | TRBV6-2/TRBV6-3 | few | CASSYSESGSTETQYF | TGTGCCAGCAGTTACTCGGAATCGGGAAGCACGGAGACCCAGTACTTC
- | TRBJ2-3 | TRBV19 | many | CASSLYGRPDTQYF | TGTGCCAGTAGTCTTTACGGGAGACCGGATACGCAGTATTTT
- | TRBJ2-4 | TRBV7-8 | many | CASSFRLAKNIQYF | TGTGCCAGCAGCTTCCGCTTAGCCAAAAACATTCAGTACTTC
TRBD1 | TRBJ2-7 | TRBV7-2 | many | CASSMTGYEQYF | TGTGCCAGCAGCATGACAGGGTACGAGCAGTACTTC
TRBD2 | TRBJ2-1 | TRBV7-6 | many | CASSFMTSGVNEQFF | TGTGCCAGCAGCTTTATGACTAGCGGAGTCAATGAGCAGTTCTTC
TRBD1 | TRBJ2-2 | TRBV29-1 | many | CSVTGDTGELFF | TGCAGCGTCACAGGGGACACCGGGGAGCTGTTTTTT
TRBD2 | TRBJ2-2 | TRBV20-1 | many | CSAKRIAGGTGELFF | TGCAGTGCCAAGAGGATAGCGGGAGGCACCGGGGAGCTGTTTTTT
- | TRBJ2-7 | TRBV5-1 | few | CASSSADTQQYF | TGCGCCAGCAGCTCGGCGGACACCCAGCAGTACTTC
TRBD2 | TRBJ2-7 | TRBV29-1 | many | CSVEDQREGSYEQYF | TGCAGCGTTGAAGATCAACGGGAGGGATCCTACGAGCAGTACTTC
- | TRBJ2-7 | TRBV29-1 | - | CSVEWRDYEQYF | TGCAGCGTTGAATGGCGGGATTACGAGCAGTACTTC
- | TRBJ2-6 | TRBV4-3 | few | CASSQAPGEGAGANVLTF | TGCGCCAGCAGCCAAGCCCCAGGGGAGGGGGCTGGGGCCAACGTCCTGACTTTC
TRBD1 | TRBJ1-3 | TRBV19 | few | CASSTGTAASLSGNTIYF | TGTGCCAGTAGTACCGGGACAGCAGCTTCACTCTCTGGAAACACCATATATTTT
- | TRBJ2-1 | TRBV5-1 | many | CASRAITYNEQFF | TGCGCCAGCAGGGCGATAACCTACAATGAGCAGTTCTTC
- | TRBJ1-3 | TRBV14 | many | CASSQVYPPGNTIYF | TGTGCCAGCAGCCAAGTGTACCCCCCTGGAAACACCATATATTTT
- | TRBJ2-7 | TRBV28 | many | CASKIIGTYEQYF | TGTGCCAGCAAGATCATCGGGACCTACGAGCAGTACTTC
TRBD2 | TRBJ2-5 | TRBV4-3 | many | CASSQDVGGQETQYF | TGCGCCAGCAGCCAAGACGTGGGGGGGCAAGAGACCCAGTACTTC
- | TRBJ1-4 | TRBV19 | many | CASSTVLIDEKLFF | TGTGCCAGTAGTACAGTCTTGATTGATGAAAAACTGTTTTTT
- | TRBJ2-1 | TRBV9 | - | CASSVEGPGYNEQFF | TGTGCCAGCAGCGTAGAGGGCCCGGGATACAATGAGCAGTTCTTC
- | TRBJ2-7 | TRBV27 | many | CASSLSQGPYEQYF | TGTGCCAGCAGTTTATCTCAGGGCCCCTACGAGCAGTACTTC
- | TRBJ2-2 | TRBV29-1 | many | CSVGGDSANTGELFF | TGCAGCGTTGGGGGGGACAGTGCGAACACCGGGGAGCTGTTTTTT
TRBD2 | TRBJ2-7 | TRBV20-1 | many | CSAWGGISSYEQYF | TGCAGTGCGTGGGGGGGGATCAGCTCCTACGAGCAGTACTTC
- | TRBJ2-1 | TRBV5-8 | - | CASSLETLSGDEQFF | TGTGCCAGCAGCTTGGAAACCCTTTCGGGGGATGAGCAGTTCTTC
- | TRBJ1-2 | TRBV27 | many | CASSLGGGAFGYTF | TGTGCCAGCAGTTTAGGAGGGGGGGCGTTTGGCTACACCTTC
TRBD2 | TRBJ2-7 | TRBV4-3 | many | CASSQSSSGVYEQYF | TGCGCCAGCAGCCAATCGTCTAGCGGGGTCTACGAGCAGTACTTC
TRBD1 | TRBJ1-6 | TRBV11-1 | - | CASSLRGPAGSYNSPLHF | TGTGCCAGCAGCCTCAGGGGGCCGGCCGGCTCCTATAATTCACCCCTCCACTTT
- | TRBJ2-3 | TRBV7-8 | many | CASGGRLRYTDTQYF | TGTGCCAGCGGAGGGAGGTTGCGGTACACAGATACGCAGTATTTT
- | TRBJ2-1 | TRBV29-1 | many | CSVEAASFNEQFF | TGCAGCGTTGAAGCGGCTAGCTTCAATGAGCAGTTCTTC
- | TRBJ2-1 | TRBV15 | many | CATSRVTPGSEQFF | TGTGCCACCAGCAGAGTGACCCCTGGATCGGAGCAGTTCTTC
TRBD2 | TRBJ2-1 | TRBV27 | many | CASSIGRTRVYNEQFF | TGTGCCAGCAGCATCGGCCGGACTAGGGTCTACAATGAGCAGTTCTTC
- | TRBJ1-4 | TRBV20-1 | many | CSASDYRATNEKLFF | TGCAGTGCTAGCGACTACAGGGCAACTAATGAAAAACTGTTTTTT
- | TRBJ2-7 | TRBV12-3/TRBV12-4 | many | CASSSSGNEQYF | TGTGCCAGCAGTTCATCCGGGAACGAGCAGTACTTC
- | TRBJ2-5 | TRBV4-3 | many | CASSQELGGASETQYF | TGCGCCAGCAGCCAAGAGTTAGGGGGGGCTTCGGAGACCCAGTACTTC
- | TRBJ2-5 | TRBV11-3 | few | CASSGRDQETQYF | TGTGCCAGCAGCGGCAGGGACCAAGAGACCCAGTACTTC
TRBD1 | TRBJ2-7 | TRBV18 | many | CASSPRDRDYEQYF | TGTGCCAGCTCACCCCGGGACAGGGACTACGAGCAGTACTTC
TRBD1 | TRBJ2-1 | TRBV11-2 | many | CASSPNRGSYNEQFF | TGTGCCAGCAGCCCCAACAGGGGATCCTACAATGAGCAGTTCTTC
- | TRBJ2-7 | TRBV11-2 | many | CASSFRADSYEQYF | TGTGCCAGCAGCTTTAGGGCGGACTCCTACGAGCAGTACTTC
TRBD1 | TRBJ2-3 | TRBV24-1 | many | CATSDSQEGTGSTDTQYF | TGTGCCACCAGTGATTCTCAGGAAGGGACAGGATCCACAGATACGCAGTATTTT
- | TRBJ2-7 | TRBV7-2 | many | CASSLNPTSREQYF | TGTGCCAGCAGCTTAAATCCGACATCCCGCGAGCAGTACTTC
- | TRBJ2-5 | TRBV29-1 | many | CSDPRLQETQYF | TGCAGCGATCCTCGCCTACAAGAGACCCAGTACTTC
TRBD2 | TRBJ2-5 | TRBV7-2 | many | CASSFPLAGPQYF | TGTGCCAGCAGCTTCCCCCTAGCGGGGCCTCAGTACTTC
TRBD2 | TRBJ2-1 | TRBV20-1 | many | CSARVGTSGSLYNEQFF | TGCAGTGCTAGAGTAGGAACTAGCGGGAGCCTCTACAATGAGCAGTTCTTC
TRBD1 | TRBJ2-7 | TRBV27 | many | CASSLQGQEYEQYF | TGTGCCAGCAGTTTGCAGGGACAGGAGTACGAGCAGTACTTC
- | TRBJ2-1 | TRBV20-1 | many | CSAEDRQTYNEQFF | TGCAGTGCAGAGGACAGACAGACTTACAATGAGCAGTTCTTC
TRBD1 | TRBJ2-7 | TRBV7-2 | many | CASSLVGGADEQYF | TGTGCCAGCAGCTTAGTAGGGGGCGCGGACGAGCAGTACTTC
TRBD1 | TRBJ2-2 | TRBV6-2/TRBV6-3 | many | CASSDRANTGELFF | TGTGCCAGCTCGGACAGGGCGAACACCGGGGAGCTGTTTTTT
TRBD2 | TRBJ2-3 | TRBV6-1 | many | CASSPIAGEADTQYF | TGTGCCAGCAGCCCTATCGCGGGAGAGGCAGATACGCAGTATTTT
- | TRBJ2-3 | TRBV5-1 | many | CASGAGRYADTQYF | TGCGCCAGTGGGGCGGGAAGGTATGCAGATACGCAGTATTTT
TRBD2 | TRBJ2-5 | TRBV20-1 | many | CSATATSGTWETQYF | TGCAGTGCGACCGCGACTAGCGGGACTTGGGAGACCCAGTACTTC
TRBD2 | TRBJ2-5 | TRBV5-1 | many | CASSLGTSGQETQYF | TGCGCCAGCAGCTTGGGGACTAGCGGCCAAGAGACCCAGTACTTC